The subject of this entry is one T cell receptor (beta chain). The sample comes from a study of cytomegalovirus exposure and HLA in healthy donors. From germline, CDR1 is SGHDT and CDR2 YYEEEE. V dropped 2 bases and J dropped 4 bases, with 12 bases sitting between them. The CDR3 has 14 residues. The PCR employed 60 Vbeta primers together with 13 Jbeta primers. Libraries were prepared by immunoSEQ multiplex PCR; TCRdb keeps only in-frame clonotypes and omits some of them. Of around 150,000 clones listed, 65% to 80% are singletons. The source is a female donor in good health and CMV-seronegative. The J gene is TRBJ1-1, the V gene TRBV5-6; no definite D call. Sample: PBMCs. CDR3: CASSFFSGSTEAFF. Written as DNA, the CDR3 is TGTGCCAGCAGCTTTTTCAGTGGGAGCACTGAAGCTTTCTTT.